This passage covers 26 T cell receptor beta chains from one sample sequenced in a study of blood T cells in healthy people across ages. Using a J-beta primer mix together with a sample-barcoded 5' primer, a second PCR was run for roughly 7 to 12 cycles. TCRdb re-derived calls from the 5' RACE reads in MiXCR, one entry per CDR3 protein. The table records some 1 million distinct CDR3 sequences, 45% of them present only once. Source material: blood. These receptors were obtained from a woman aged 60-75 years in good health.

This clonotype has more than one count but fewer than ten. The chain is built from TRBV20-1 and TRBJ2-7; D is unresolved. Germline V lookup: CDR1 DFQATT, CDR2 SNEGSKA (reference sequence). Trimming shortened V by 3 bases and J by 0 bases, and 9 bases separated the two germline ends. The CDR3 runs 13 residues. This CDR3 is CSASSISSYEQYF. The CDR3 DNA follows: TGCAGTGCTAGTTCAATAAGCTCCTACGAGCAGTACTTC.

This clonotype was counted between two and nine times. V and J are TRBV12-3 or TRBV12-4 and TRBJ1-5, with TRBD1 matching 7 bases. The CDR3 contains 14 residues. V lost 5 bases and J lost 10; bases outside the gene matches: 11. The CDR3 DNA follows: TGTGCCAGCAGTCCCGGACAGGACTCGGGACCCCAGCATTTT. Its translation: CASSPGQDSGPQHF.

The chain joins TRBV27 to TRBJ2-4, with a tentative D call TRBD2 (6 bases). Per the germline V gene, CDR1 is MNHEY and CDR2 is SMNVEV (reference sequence). This CDR3 is built from 15 residues. Trimming stripped 0 bases from V and 3 bases from J, with 9 bases between. CDR3 coding DNA: TGTGCCAGCAGTTTATCCGGGACTCTCAAAAACATTCAGTACTTC. Translation gives CASSLSGTLKNIQYF.

The chain links TRBV7-9 to TRBJ2-5; D may be TRBD2 (5 bases). The CDR3 contains 15 residues. Trimming cost V 5 bases and J 2 bases, with 15 bases left between them. Per germline, CDR1 SEHNR and CDR2 FQNEAQ (reference sequence). The CDR3 bases are TGTGCCAGCAGCCTGAGGGTCATACGTCAAGAGACCCAGTACTTC. This translates into CASSLRVIRQETQYF.

This sequence joins TRBV6-1 and TRBJ2-2; possibly TRBD2 for D (6 bases). Germline V CDR1 and CDR2: MNHNS, SASEGT. This CDR3 contains 15 residues. V lost 5 bases to trimming and J lost 5 bases, with 15 bases between them. DNA of the CDR3: TGTGCCAGCAGTTTAGCGGCCCAAGTGACCGGGGAGCTGTTTTTT. Protein sequence: CASSLAAQVTGELFF.

This clonotype has a count of ten or more. The V gene is TRBV20-1, the J gene TRBJ2-1, with 12 bases matching TRBD2. Germline-derived CDR1 and CDR2 are DFQATT and SNEGSKA (reference sequence). The CDR3 contains 15 residues. After removal of 4 bases from V and 1 base from J, the junction contained 2 bases not matched to a gene. This chain's CDR3 is CSAILAGGSYNEQFF. The CDR3 DNA sequence: TGCAGTGCTATACTAGCGGGAGGTTCCTACAATGAGCAGTTCTTC.

This sequence joins TRBV5-1 and TRBJ2-1; D unclear. This CDR3 region has 12 residues. The germline V gene has CDR1 SGHRS and CDR2 YFSETQ. V was clipped by 3 bases and J by 6 bases, with 7 bases between them. CDR3 protein: CASSWAANEQFF. DNA for the CDR3: TGCGCCAGCAGCTGGGCAGCCAATGAGCAGTTCTTC.

The chain joins TRBV11-2 to TRBJ1-2; 7 bases are a match to TRBD1. This CDR3 region has 19 residues. V was pared by 0 bases and J by 5 bases, with 18 bases of the junction left unmatched. Per germline, CDR1 SGHAT and CDR2 FQNNGV. Here the CDR3 reads CASSLDWGTAGGGVYGYTF. The CDR3 DNA reads as TGTGCCAGCAGCTTAGACTGGGGGACAGCAGGCGGTGGGGTATATGGCTACACCTTC.

V and J are TRBV7-8 and TRBJ2-2; D is undetermined. V shed 2 bases and J shed 4 bases, with 14 bases lying between them. This CDR3 contains 16 residues. The germline V gene encodes CDR1 SGHVS and CDR2 FQNEAQ. The CDR3 reads CASSLLTSRPTGELFF. The DNA of the CDR3 is TGTGCCAGCAGCTTACTTACGTCTAGGCCCACCGGGGAGCTGTTTTTT.

This clonotype was seen more than once but under ten times. The chain joins TRBV7-2 to TRBJ1-2, with D perhaps matching TRBD1 (5 bases). This CDR3 spans 14 amino acids. Trimming pared 2 bases from V and 4 bases from J, leaving 11 bases between. Germline V gene data show CDR1 as SGHTA and CDR2 as FQGNSA. The CDR3 DNA follows: TGTGCCAGCAGCTTACGCCACGGGGCCTATGGCTACACCTTC. Translated, it gives CASSLRHGAYGYTF.

This clonotype was found once. This chain joins TRBV2 and TRBJ1-6; D gene uncertain. CDR3 size: 14 residues. CDR1 is SNHLY, CDR2 FYNNEI, per germline. V lost 3 bases and J 7 bases, leaving 10 bases between the germline ends. CDR3 nucleotides: TGTGCCAGCAGTGACCCGATACTCAATTCACCCCTCCACTTT. Its translation: CASSDPILNSPLHF.

The V call is TRBV2, the J call TRBJ1-1; tentative D call: TRBD1 (5 bases). V lost 7 bases and J lost 10, with 13 bases in between. The CDR3 is 11 amino acids. Per germline, CDR1 SNHLY and CDR2 FYNNEI. The CDR3 sequence: CASKGIRGAFF. The CDR3 nucleotides read TGTGCCAGCAAGGGGATCCGGGGAGCTTTCTTT.

This clonotype was counted only a few times. The gene calls are TRBV20-1 and TRBJ2-1; D call uncertain. V dropped 3 bases and J dropped 10 bases, with 10 bases sitting between them. Germline V gives CDR1 DFQATT, CDR2 SNEGSKA (reference sequence). The CDR3 contains 11 residues. The CDR3 nucleotides are TGCAGTGCTAGTCAGGATTCGGAGCAGTTCTTC. It is translated as CSASQDSEQFF.

The V and J genes are TRBV7-9 and TRBJ2-4; possibly TRBD2 for D (7 bases). Germline V gene lookup returns CDR1 SEHNR and CDR2 FQNEAQ (reference sequence). The CDR3 covers 18 residues. V gave up 5 bases and J gave up 2 bases, with 22 bases separating them. CDR3 coding DNA: TGTGCCAGCAGCCCCCTAATCCGGGGGGCGAGGACCAAAAACATTCAGTACTTC. This encodes CASSPLIRGARTKNIQYF. Together with reference TRBV7-9 and TRBJ2-4, the CDR3 gives the full variable domain: DTGVSQNPRHKITKRGQNVTFRCDPISEHNRLYWYRQTLGQGPEFLTYFQNEAQLEKSRLLSDRFSAERPKGSFSTLEIQRTEQGDSAMYLCASSPLIRGARTKNIQYFGAGTRLSVL.

CDR3 loop: CASSLEGQPYEQYF. As DNA, the CDR3 is TGCGCCAGCAGCTTGGAAGGACAGCCCTACGAGCAGTACTTC. The chain combines TRBV5-1 with TRBJ2-7; possible D gene TRBD1, 6 bases. The CDR3 length is 14 residues. CDR1 is SGHRS and CDR2 is YFSETQ in the germline V gene. Trimming pared 0 bases from V and 2 bases from J, leaving 9 bases between.

The table lists this clonotype with many counts. This sequence joins TRBV13 and TRBJ2-7; 7 bases map to TRBD1. There are 16 residues in the CDR3. V shed 1 base and J 5 bases; nucleotides not matched to a gene: 11. Germline V lookup: CDR1 PRHDT, CDR2 FYEKMQ (reference sequence). The CDR3 nucleotides are TGTGCCAGCAGCTTAGAAGAGGGGGCCTCGGTCAACGAGCAGTACTTC. Protein product: CASSLEEGASVNEQYF.

The J gene is TRBJ1-4, the V gene TRBV5-1, with no clear D. The V gene lost 7 bases and the J gene lost 4 bases, with 11 bases spanning the gap. CDR1 and CDR2 (germline): SGHRS, YFSETQ. The CDR3 covers 13 residues. The CDR3 sequence: CASHKGRNEKLFF. The CDR3, as DNA: TGCGCCAGCCACAAGGGCCGTAATGAAAAACTGTTTTTT.

CDR3 sequence reads: CASWGRRVQETQYF. As DNA, the CDR3 is TGTGCCAGCTGGGGAAGAAGGGTGCAGGAGACCCAGTACTTC. V usage is TRBV6-1 and J usage is TRBJ2-5; D gene unclear. This CDR3 contains 14 residues. The V end lost 8 bases, the J end lost 5 bases, and 18 bases lay between the germline ends. The V gene's germline CDR1 is MNHNS and CDR2 SASEGT.

The chain links TRBV20-1 to TRBJ2-4, with D maybe TRBD1 (5 bases). The CDR3 totals 16 residues. The V and J ends lost 0 bases and 1 base respectively, with 13 bases between them. The germline V gene has CDR1 DFQATT and CDR2 SNEGSKA (reference sequence). The CDR3 coding sequence is TGCAGTGCTAGAGATGGGGCAGGTGCGGCCAAAAACATTCAGTACTTC. Protein sequence: CSARDGAGAAKNIQYF.

This chain uses TRBV25-1 with TRBJ1-2; D call uncertain. Looked up from germline, CDR1 is MGHDK and CDR2 is SYGVNS. V lost 3 bases, J lost 4 bases, and 9 bases lay in between. This CDR3 is built from 13 residues. The CDR3 loop is CASSEQDLYGYTF. The CDR3 bases are TGTGCCAGCAGTGAGCAGGATCTCTATGGCTACACCTTC.

The chain employs TRBV2 and TRBJ2-5; 10 positions match TRBD1. The CDR3 runs to 16 residues. Germline V gene sequence: CDR1 SNHLY, CDR2 FYNNEI. J gave up 3 bases and V 10 bases, and 14 bases lay outside the gene matches. CDR3 loop: CATGSLRDRGKETQYF. Written as DNA, the CDR3 is TGTGCCACCGGTTCCCTCCGGGACAGGGGAAAAGAGACCCAGTACTTC.

This chain links TRBV11-3 with TRBJ2-1, with 7 bases identical to TRBD2. Germline CDR1 and CDR2: SGHNT and YENEEA. V dropped 1 base and J dropped 6; count of bases not matched to a gene: 6. CDR3 length: 15 amino acids. The CDR3 here is CASSLGAGALNEQFF. The DNA of the CDR3 is TGTGCCAGCAGCTTAGGGGCGGGAGCCCTCAATGAGCAGTTCTTC.

This clonotype occurred many times. The rearrangement links TRBV28 to TRBJ2-1; 8 bases are shared with TRBD2. V gave up 5 bases and J gave up 4 bases; unmatched junction bases: 16. In germline, CDR1 is MDHEN, CDR2 SYDVKM. This CDR3 has 18 amino acids. The CDR3, as DNA: TGTGCCAGCAGTCGAAGTGTGGGAGGCGGGGGGTCATACAATGAGCAGTTCTTC. Its translation: CASSRSVGGGGSYNEQFF.

This clonotype was detected only a few times. The genes are TRBV29-1 and TRBJ2-1; tentative D call: TRBD2 (6 bases). Germline loops: CDR1 SQVTM, CDR2 ANQGSEA. V gave up 4 bases and J gave up 6 bases, with 13 bases separating them. The CDR3 runs to 13 residues. The CDR3: CSVAGSRSNEQFF. The CDR3 DNA reads TGCAGCGTTGCCGGGAGTAGGAGCAATGAGCAGTTCTTC.

This clonotype was observed a few times. The chain combines TRBV29-1 with TRBJ2-5, with 7 bases identical to TRBD1. From germline, CDR1 is SQVTM and CDR2 ANQGSEA. The length of the CDR3 is 14 residues. Trimming cost V 6 bases and J 6 bases; bases outside gene matches: 13. CDR3 sequence (DNA): TGCAGCGTACGACCAGGGGGTACCGGTAAGACCCAGTACTTC. It specifies CSVRPGGTGKTQYF.

This clonotype turned up a few times. The rearrangement uses TRBV20-1 and TRBJ2-5, with TRBD2 as a possible D gene (6 bases). Germline V lookup: CDR1 DFQATT, CDR2 SNEGSKA (reference sequence). Between the trimmed V and J ends, which lost 3 bases and 4 bases, there was a span of 21 bases. The CDR3 is made up of 16 amino acids. CDR3 residues: CSASPPSGPGGETQYF. The CDR3 DNA is TGCAGTGCTAGTCCACCGAGCGGTCCCGGGGGAGAGACCCAGTACTTC.